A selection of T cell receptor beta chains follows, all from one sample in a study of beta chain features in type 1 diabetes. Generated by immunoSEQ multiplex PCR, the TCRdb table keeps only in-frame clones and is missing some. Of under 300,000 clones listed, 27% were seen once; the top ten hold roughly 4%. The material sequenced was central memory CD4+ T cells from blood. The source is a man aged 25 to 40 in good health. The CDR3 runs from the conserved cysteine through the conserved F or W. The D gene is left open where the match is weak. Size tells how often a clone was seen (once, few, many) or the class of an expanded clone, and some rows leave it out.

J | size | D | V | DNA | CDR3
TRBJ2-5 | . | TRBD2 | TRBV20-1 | TGCAGTGCTTACGGGGGGTATGGCCAGTACTTC | CSAYGGYGQYF
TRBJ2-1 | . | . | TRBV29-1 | TGCAGCGTTGGGGCAGGGCTAAGGAATGAGCAGTTCTTC | CSVGAGLRNEQFF
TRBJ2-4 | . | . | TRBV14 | TGTGCCAGCAGCCAAGAATCAGGGGGGGCAAACATTCAGTACTTC | CASSQESGGANIQYF
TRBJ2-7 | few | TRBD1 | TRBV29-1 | TGCAGCGTTGAGCCGCGACAGGGGGACCGTCTACAGTACTTC | CSVEPRQGDRLQYF
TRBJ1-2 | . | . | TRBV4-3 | TGCGCCAGCAGCCAAGAATTCGGAGCAGCTAACTATGGCTACACCTTC | CASSQEFGAANYGYTF
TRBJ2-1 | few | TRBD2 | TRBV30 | TGTGCCGGAGGACTAGCGGGAATGACGGAGCAGTTCTTC | CAGGLAGMTEQFF
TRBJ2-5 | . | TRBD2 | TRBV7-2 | TGTGCCAGCAGCTCTCGACTAGCGGGGGGACAAGAGACCCAGTACTTC | CASSSRLAGGQETQYF
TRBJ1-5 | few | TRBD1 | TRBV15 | TGTGCCACCAGCAGAGAGGACAGGGCTAACCAGCCCCAGCATTTT | CATSREDRANQPQHF
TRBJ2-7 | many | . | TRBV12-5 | TGTGCTAGTGGTTTGGTAAACGGATACGAGCAGTACTTC | CASGLVNGYEQYF
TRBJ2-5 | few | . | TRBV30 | TGTGCCTGGAGTGTACGGGGGGAGACCCAGTACTTC | CAWSVRGETQYF
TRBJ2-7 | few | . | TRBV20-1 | TGCAGTGCTTCAAATCTAGGAGAGCAGTACTTC | CSASNLGEQYF
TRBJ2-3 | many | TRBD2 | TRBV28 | TGTGCCAGCAGTTTCCGGACTAGCGGGAGGACAGATACGCAGTATTTT | CASSFRTSGRTDTQYF
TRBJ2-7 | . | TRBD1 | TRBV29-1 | TGCAGCGTTGGGGCTTCCGGGACAGGGGTCTACGAGCAGTACTTC | CSVGASGTGVYEQYF
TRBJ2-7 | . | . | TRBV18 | TGTGCCAGCTCACCGCCAGGAACAACCTACGAGCAGTACTTC | CASSPPGTTYEQYF
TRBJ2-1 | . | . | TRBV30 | TGTGCCTGGAGTGTACGTAGGAGCTCCTACAATGAGCAGTTCTTC | CAWSVRRSSYNEQFF
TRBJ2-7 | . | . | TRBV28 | TGTGCCAGCAGTTTAATTGGGGGGATTAGTGACTTC | CASSLIGGISDF
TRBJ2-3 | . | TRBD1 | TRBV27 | TGTGCCAGCACCCGGACAGGGCTCTCTACAGATACGCAGTATTTT | CASTRTGLSTDTQYF
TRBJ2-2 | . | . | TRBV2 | TGTGCCAGCCATTTCACCGCGAACACCGGGGAGCTGTTTTTT | CASHFTANTGELFF
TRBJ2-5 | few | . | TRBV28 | TGTGCCAGCAGTTTCCTGCCCGGGGCGCAGGAGACCCAGTACTTC | CASSFLPGAQETQYF
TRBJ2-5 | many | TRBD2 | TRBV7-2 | TGTGCCAGCAGCTTACGTTGGTCTAGCGGGAGTGGCGGGCAAGAGACCCAGTACTTC | CASSLRWSSGSGGQETQYF
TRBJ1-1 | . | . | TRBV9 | TGTGCCAGCAGCTCCCAGGGTGGGACTGAAGCTTTCTTT | CASSSQGGTEAFF
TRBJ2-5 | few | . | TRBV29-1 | TGCAGCGTTGAAGTTTGGGGGGCACTGAAGACCCAGTACTTC | CSVEVWGALKTQYF
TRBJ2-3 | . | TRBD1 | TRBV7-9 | TGTGCCAGCAGCTTAGGACAGGGATTGGGCACAGATACGCAGTATTTT | CASSLGQGLGTDTQYF
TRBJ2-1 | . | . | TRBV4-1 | TGCGCCAGCAGCCAAGAAGGAGGGAACAGTGAGCAGTTCTTC | CASSQEGGNSEQFF
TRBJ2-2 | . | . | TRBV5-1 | TGCGCCAGCAGCTTGGCCCAGGGCGGAGAGCTGTTTTTT | CASSLAQGGELFF
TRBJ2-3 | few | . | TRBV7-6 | TGTGCCAGCAGCTTAGATGGTAGCGGAGATACGCAGTATTTT | CASSLDGSGDTQYF
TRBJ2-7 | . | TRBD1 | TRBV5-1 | TGCGCCAGCGCGGACAGGCTGAGCTCCTACGAGCAGTACTTC | CASADRLSSYEQYF
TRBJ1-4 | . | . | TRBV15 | TGTGCCACCAGCAGCTACGAAAATGAAAAACTGTTTTTT | CATSSYENEKLFF
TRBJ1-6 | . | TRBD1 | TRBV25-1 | TGTGCCAGCAGGCCAGGGGGGTATAATTCACCCCTCCACTTT | CASRPGGYNSPLHF
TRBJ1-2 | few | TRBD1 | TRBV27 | TGTGCCAGCAGTACATACAGGGGGCTCAACTATGGCTACACCTTC | CASSTYRGLNYGYTF
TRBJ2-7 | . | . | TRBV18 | TGTGCCAGCTCACCAGCAGGAACCTACGAGCAGTACTTC | CASSPAGTYEQYF
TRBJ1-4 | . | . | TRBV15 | TGTGCCACCGGGGGGCAGGGTTATGAAAAACTGTTTTTT | CATGGQGYEKLFF
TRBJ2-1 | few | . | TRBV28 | TGTGCCAGCAGTTTATATCCTTCCACCTACAATGAGCAGTTCTTC | CASSLYPSTYNEQFF
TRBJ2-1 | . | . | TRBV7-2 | TGTGCCAGCTCAAGCTCTCGGGGTGGTGAGCAGTTCTTC | CASSSSRGGEQFF
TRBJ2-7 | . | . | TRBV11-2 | TGTGCCAGCAGCCCGAGGACAGCCTCCTACGAGCAGTACTTC | CASSPRTASYEQYF
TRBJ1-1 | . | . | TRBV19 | TGTGCCAGTAGCCAAGGCAGGTTCACCAAGAACACTGAAGCTTTCTTT | CASSQGRFTKNTEAFF
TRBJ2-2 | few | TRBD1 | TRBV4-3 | TGCGCCAGCAGCCAAGTTCGGGGACAGCCGACGCGGACCGGGGAGCTGTTTTTT | CASSQVRGQPTRTGELFF
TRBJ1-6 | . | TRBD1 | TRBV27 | TGTGCCAGCAGTCTCCGGGACAGGGCTAATTCACCCCTCCACTTT | CASSLRDRANSPLHF
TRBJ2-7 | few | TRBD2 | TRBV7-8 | TGTGCCAGCAGCTTACGTCCGGGACTAGCGGCCTACGAGCAGTACTTC | CASSLRPGLAAYEQYF
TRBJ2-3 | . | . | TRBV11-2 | TGTGCCAGCAGCTTAGGAAGTGGAGATACGCAGTATTTT | CASSLGSGDTQYF
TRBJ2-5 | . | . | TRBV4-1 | TGCGCCAGCAGCCAAATTAGGCAGGGTCACCAAGAGACCCAGTACTTC | CASSQIRQGHQETQYF
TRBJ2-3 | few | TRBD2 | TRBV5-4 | TGTGCCAGCGCCGCTAGCGGGCGTTCTAGCACAGATACGCAGTATTTT | CASAASGRSSTDTQYF
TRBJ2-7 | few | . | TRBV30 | TGTGCCTGGAGTGTAGTACTCTACGAGCAGTACTTC | CAWSVVLYEQYF
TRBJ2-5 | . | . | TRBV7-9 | TGTGCCAGCAGCTGGAGGGTCCAAGAGACCCAGTACTTC | CASSWRVQETQYF
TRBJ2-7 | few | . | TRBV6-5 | TGTGCCAGCAGTTACTCGCAGGGCCGAACCTACGAGCAGTACTTC | CASSYSQGRTYEQYF
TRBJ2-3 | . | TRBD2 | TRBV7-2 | TGTGCCAGCAGCTCATCTCTAGCGGGAGCCACAGATACGCAGTATTTT | CASSSSLAGATDTQYF
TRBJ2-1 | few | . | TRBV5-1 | TGCGCCAGCAGCTTGGTTTTGCAGGGCAACAATGAGCAGTTCTTC | CASSLVLQGNNEQFF
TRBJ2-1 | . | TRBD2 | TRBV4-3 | TGCGCCAGCAGCCCACTAGCGGGGGGAAACAATGAGCAGTTCTTC | CASSPLAGGNNEQFF
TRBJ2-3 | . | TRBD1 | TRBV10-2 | TGCGCCAGCCGAAACAGGGGTAGAACAGATACGCAGTATTTT | CASRNRGRTDTQYF
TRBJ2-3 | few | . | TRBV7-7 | TGTGCCAGCAGCTTAGGCCTACCGAGCACAGATACGCAGTATTTT | CASSLGLPSTDTQYF
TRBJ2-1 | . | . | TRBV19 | TGTGCCAGTAGTACCCCCCAATGGGGCTCGTTCTCCTCCTACAATGAGCAGTTCTTC | CASSTPQWGSFSSYNEQFF
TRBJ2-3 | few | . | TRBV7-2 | TGTGCCAGCAGCTTAGCAGGAACCCACACAGATACGCAGTATTTT | CASSLAGTHTDTQYF
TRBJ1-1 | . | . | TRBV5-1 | TGCGCCAGCAGCACCTACGGACAGAACACTGAAGCTTTCTTT | CASSTYGQNTEAFF
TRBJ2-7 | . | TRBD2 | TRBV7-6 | TGTGCCAGCAGCATGACTAGCCGGTATGAGCAGTACTTC | CASSMTSRYEQYF